This T cell receptor (beta chain) originates from a study of cytomegalovirus exposure and HLA in healthy donors. Study-level findings and limits: Several V segments, TRBV6-2 and TRBV6-3 among them, could not be told apart and were dropped. The study assumed roughly uniform donor sequencing depth for presence/absence analyses. In vitro testing confirmed three CMV-associated chains as specific for CMV antigens.

The PCR ran on 60 Vbeta and 13 Jbeta primers. TCRdb keeps only in-frame clones here, not all; method: immunoSEQ multiplex PCR. The sample yields more than 95,000 clones, around 80% seen once. With regard to this clone: Its specificity is not known.

The V gene's germline CDR1 is SGHTA and CDR2 FQGNSA. CDR3 length equals 15 residues. Between the trimmed V and J ends, which lost 5 bases and 0 bases, there was a span of 8 bases. Sequences were obtained from PBMCs. The clonotype originates from a man aged 25-45 years in good health and CMV-seronegative. The rearrangement uses TRBV7-2 and TRBJ2-6, with a possible D match to TRBD2 (6 bases). CDR3 bases: TGTGCCAGCAGCCCCGGGGGCTCTGGGGCCAACGTCCTGACTTTC. Translated, it gives CASSPGGSGANVLTF.